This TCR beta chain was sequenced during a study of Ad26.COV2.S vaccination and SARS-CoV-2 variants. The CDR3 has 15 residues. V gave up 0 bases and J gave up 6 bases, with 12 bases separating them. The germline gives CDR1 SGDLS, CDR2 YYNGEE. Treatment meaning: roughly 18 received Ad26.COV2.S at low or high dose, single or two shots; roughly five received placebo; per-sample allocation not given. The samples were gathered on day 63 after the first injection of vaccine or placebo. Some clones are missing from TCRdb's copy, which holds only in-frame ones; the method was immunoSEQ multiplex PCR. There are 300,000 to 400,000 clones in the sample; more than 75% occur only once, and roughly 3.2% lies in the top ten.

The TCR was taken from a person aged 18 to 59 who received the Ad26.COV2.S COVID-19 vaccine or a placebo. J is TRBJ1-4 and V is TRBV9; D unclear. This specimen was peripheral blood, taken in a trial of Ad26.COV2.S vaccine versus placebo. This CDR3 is CASSVGALPDEKLFF. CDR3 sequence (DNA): TGTGCCAGCAGCGTAGGGGCCCTACCGGATGAAAAACTGTTTTTT.